The present T cell receptor (beta chain) was sequenced within a study of OX40 agonist ivuxolimab in advanced cancers. Study details: From about 23 to 85 years was the age range, with a mean of 60 years, and nearly 85% were male.

Study-wide findings and caveats: At 0.1 to 3.0 mg/kg, clonal expansion of CD4+ and CD8+ blood T cells had occurred by week 6. Among the lowest peripheral clonal expansion occurred in 0.1-3.0 mg/kg partial responders.

Regarding this clone: Antigen specificity is unknown.

The assay was immunoSEQ multiplex PCR, and TCRdb's table has in-frame clones only and misses some. This table has tens of thousands of clones, around 80% appearing once. The receptor comes from an adult with an advanced solid tumor such as melanoma, head and neck, liver or kidney cancer. The sequences come from CD4+ or CD8+ T cells sorted from blood, collected in a trial of the OX40 agonist ivuxolimab.

Written as DNA, the CDR3 is TGTGCCTGGAGTGTACAAATGAATCAGCCCCAGCATTTT. This encodes CAWSVQMNQPQHF. The chain uses TRBV30 and TRBJ1-5; D not resolved. The ends were cut back, 0 bases at V and 4 bases at J, with 7 bases in the middle. This CDR3 has 13 amino acids. Per the germline V gene, CDR1 is GTSNPN and CDR2 is SVGIG (reference sequence).